This entry lists 22 T cell receptor beta chains sequenced from one sample in a study of T cell responses to AZD1222 COVID-19 vaccine (dated by TCRdb to 2020 to 2023). The time point label of this sample denotes: about 28 days (+/-7) after the second vaccine dose. The library was produced with the immunoSEQ multiplex PCR assay. TCRdb re-hosts the immuneACCESS table, in-frame sequences only. Its copies lack some clones; in the studies checked, an unresolved V gene accounts for under half of them, and the cause for the rest is not known. The sample has tens of thousands of clones on record, approximately 90% of them singletons. The ten largest clones take up 6.5% to 9.5% of the sample. Sample: peripheral blood, taken 28 days after the second AZD1222 dose. All receptors come from an adult who received the AZD1222 COVID-19 vaccine.

The J gene is TRBJ1-1, the V gene TRBV28; perhaps TRBD1 as D (5 bases). Per the germline V gene, CDR1 is MDHEN and CDR2 is SYDVKM. The CDR3 spans 12 residues. V was pared by 3 bases and J by 8 bases, with 10 bases between. In DNA form, the CDR3 reads TGTGCCAGCAGTTTCCGTGGGACCGAAGCTTTCTTT. Its translation: CASSFRGTEAFF. Full variable domain (remainder filled in from reference TRBV28 and TRBJ1-1): DVKVTQSSRYLVKRTGEKVFLECVQDMDHENMFWYRQDPGLGLRLIYFSYDVKMKEKGDIPEGYSVSREKKERFSLILESASTNQTSMYLCASSFRGTEAFFGQGTRLTVV.

This sequence joins TRBV6-1 and TRBJ1-2; TRBD1 matches at 8 bases. There are 16 residues in the CDR3. V shed 4 bases, J shed 3 bases, and the junction held 10 bases outside the gene matches. Germline V gene data show CDR1 as MNHNS and CDR2 as SASEGT. CDR3 sequence: CASSGQGRVNYYGYTF. The CDR3 DNA reads as TGTGCCAGCAGTGGACAGGGGAGGGTAAACTACTATGGCTACACCTTC.

This chain connects TRBV10-3 to TRBJ1-2; D unresolved. Germline CDR1 ENHRY, CDR2 SYGVKD. V was cut by 4 bases and J by 0 bases, with 9 bases left in between. The CDR3 is 14 residues long. This chain's CDR3 is CAISGQSTNYGYTF. DNA for the CDR3: TGTGCCATCAGTGGCCAGAGCACTAACTATGGCTACACCTTC.

The rearrangement links TRBV30 to TRBJ1-5; perhaps TRBD1 as D (5 bases). The CDR3 contains 14 residues. V was trimmed by 1 base and J by 4 bases, leaving 11 bases between them. Per germline, CDR1 GTSNPN and CDR2 SVGIG (reference sequence). Here the CDR3 DNA reads TGTGCCTGGAGTGCGGCAGGGAGAAATCAGCCCCAGCATTTT. This translates into CAWSAAGRNQPQHF.

The J gene is TRBJ2-5, the V gene TRBV6-1; tentatively, D is TRBD1 or TRBD2 (5 bases each). Germline loops: CDR1 MNHNS, CDR2 SASEGT. The V end was cut by 2 bases, the J end by 8 bases, with 18 bases between. This CDR3 is 15 amino acids long. The CDR3 coding sequence is TGTGCCAGCAGTGAACGGTGGGACCCCTCCAGCACCCAGTACTTC. Translation: CASSERWDPSSTQYF.

This rearrangement joins TRBV10-3 to TRBJ1-6; a weak D match, TRBD1 (6 bases). Per germline, CDR1 ENHRY and CDR2 SYGVKD. V was shortened by 2 bases and J by 10 bases, with 15 bases between the two germline ends. This CDR3 is 15 amino acids long. Here the CDR3 DNA reads TGTGCCATCAGTGAGCAGGGGCTGGGTGGGTCACCCCTCCACTTT. Translation gives CAISEQGLGGSPLHF.

The V gene is TRBV18, the J gene TRBJ1-1, with TRBD1 identical over 9 bases. The germline V gene encodes CDR1 KGHSH and CDR2 LQKENI. The J segment lost 5 bases and the V segment lost 3 bases, leaving 7 bases of the junction unmatched. The CDR3 loop spans 15 amino acids. DNA of the CDR3: TGTGCCAGCTCACCCGGACAGGGGTGGGAAACTGAAGCTTTCTTT. It specifies CASSPGQGWETEAFF.

The V gene is TRBV3-1 (or the pseudogene TRBV3-2), the J gene TRBJ1-2; D gene unclear. Germline CDR1 reads LGHDT; CDR2 reads YNNKEL (reference sequence). The CDR3 totals 14 residues. V lost 1 base and J 2 bases, leaving 8 bases between the germline ends. The CDR3 loop reads CASSQGSGNYGYTF. For the CDR3, the DNA is TGTGCCAGCAGCCAAGGGTCGGGGAACTATGGCTACACCTTC.

The CDR3 DNA is TGTGCCAGCAGCTGGCAGGGGGGAGATACGCAGTATTTT. It codes for CASSWQGGDTQYF. The chain joins TRBV14 to TRBJ2-3; D is possibly TRBD1 (7 bases). CDR3 length equals 13 residues. CDR1 is SGHDN, CDR2 FVKESK, per germline. Trimming cost V 5 bases and J 5 bases, with 11 bases left between them.

The chain combines TRBV27 with TRBJ1-6; no firm D call. This CDR3 has 12 residues. Germline V CDR1 and CDR2: MNHEY, SMNVEV (reference sequence). Between the trimmed V and J ends, which lost 3 bases and 13 bases, there was a span of 10 bases. CDR3 residues: CASSFVGAPLHF. Here the CDR3 DNA reads TGTGCCAGCAGTTTTGTGGGTGCGCCCCTCCACTTT.

The chain has TRBV15 and TRBJ2-1; D could derive from TRBD1 or TRBD2 (5 bases each). V lost 3 bases and J lost 7, with 16 bases in between. CDR1 LNHNV and CDR2 YYDKDF come from the germline V gene (reference sequence). This CDR3 comprises 15 residues. The DNA of the CDR3 is TGTGCCACCAGCAGGGGCCCGGGGCCGGGTAATGAGCAGTTCTTC. Its protein is CATSRGPGPGNEQFF.

The chain uses TRBV15 and TRBJ1-4, with D uncertain. Trimming pared 1 base from V and 0 bases from J, leaving 6 bases between. The CDR3 contains 15 residues. CDR1 and CDR2 (germline): LNHNV, YYDKDF (reference sequence). DNA for the CDR3: TGTGCCACCAGCAGAGGTCAGGCAACTAATGAAAAACTGTTTTTT. It encodes CATSRGQATNEKLFF.

This chain connects TRBV19 to TRBJ2-7, with 9 bases lining up with TRBD1. This CDR3 region has 15 residues. CDR1 is LNHDA and CDR2 is SQIVND in the germline V gene (reference sequence). Trimming at V came to 0 bases and at J to 7 bases, leaving 7 bases not matched to a gene. The CDR3, as DNA: TGTGCCAGTAGTATAGAACAAGCGGGACAGGGAGAGCAGTACTTC. It codes for CASSIEQAGQGEQYF.

V and J are TRBV7-8 and TRBJ2-5, with TRBD2 matching over 10 bases. V was clipped by 6 bases and J by 5 bases; unmatched bases: 3. Per the germline V gene, CDR1 is SGHVS and CDR2 is FQNEAQ. The CDR3 contains 13 residues. DNA of the CDR3: TGTGCCAGCAGGCTAGCGGGAGACGAGACCCAGTACTTC. Translating it yields CASRLAGDETQYF.

This clone was recorded only once. The V gene is TRBV5-8, the J gene TRBJ2-2, with 7 nucleotides matching TRBD1. The CDR3 has 17 residues. The junction had 8 bases not matched to a gene; V was cut back by 0 bases and J by 3 bases. The germline V gene has CDR1 SGHTS and CDR2 YDEGEE. CDR3 residues: CASSLAAGTVDTGELFF. The CDR3 region has the DNA TGTGCCAGCAGCTTGGCTGCCGGGACAGTTGACACCGGGGAGCTGTTTTTT.

The chain combines TRBV2 with TRBJ1-6; D gene ambiguous. The V end was cut by 3 bases, the J end by 10 bases, with 10 bases between. Germline CDR1 is SNHLY and CDR2 is FYNNEI. The CDR3 totals 13 residues. Here the CDR3 reads CASSEVRASPLHF. The CDR3 coding sequence is TGTGCCAGCAGTGAGGTACGAGCGTCACCCCTCCACTTT.

The gene calls are TRBV5-1 and TRBJ2-7, with a tentative D call TRBD2 (6 bases). The CDR3 covers 13 residues. From germline, CDR1 is SGHRS and CDR2 YFSETQ. V was pared by 3 bases and J by 4 bases, with 11 bases between. CDR3 DNA sequence: TGCGCCAGCAGCTCGCGGGGAGGTTACGAGCAGTACTTC. Translation gives CASSSRGGYEQYF.

The chain employs TRBV4-1 and TRBJ2-7; maybe TRBD1 (6 bases). There are 13 residues in the CDR3. Germline V gene lookup returns CDR1 MGHRA and CDR2 YSYEKL. Trimming cost V 2 bases and J 4 bases, with 9 bases left between them. The CDR3: CASSQFTGYEQYF. CDR3 nucleotide sequence: TGCGCCAGCAGCCAATTTACAGGGTACGAGCAGTACTTC.

V gene TRBV28 combines with J gene TRBJ1-2; no clear D gene. The germline V gene encodes CDR1 MDHEN and CDR2 SYDVKM. CDR3 length: 12 amino acids. V lost 9 bases, J lost 2 bases, and 10 bases lay in between. The CDR3 is CASKGSNYGYTF. The CDR3 bases are TGTGCCAGTAAGGGCAGCAACTATGGCTACACCTTC.

The table lists this clone with a count of one. The J gene is TRBJ1-5, the V gene TRBV3-1 (or the pseudogene TRBV3-2); possibly TRBD1 for D (5 bases). The CDR3 has 17 residues. Looked up from germline, CDR1 is LGHDT and CDR2 is YNNKEL (reference sequence). Deletions cut 4 bases from V and 0 bases from J, with 16 bases between. The CDR3 DNA reads as TGTGCCAGCAGCCCAAGCCGGGGACTTAGTAGCAATCAGCCCCAGCATTTT. It is translated as CASSPSRGLSSNQPQHF.

V usage is TRBV28 and J usage is TRBJ1-4; tentative D call: TRBD1 (6 bases). Germline loops: CDR1 MDHEN, CDR2 SYDVKM. Trimming pared 2 bases from V and 14 bases from J, leaving 24 bases between. The CDR3 contains 16 residues. The CDR3, as DNA: TGTGCCAGCAGTTTACCTCTTACAGGGAAGGGAGGCCGGCTGTTTTTT. Its translation is CASSLPLTGKGGRLFF.

The chain combines TRBV2 with TRBJ1-5, with 9 bases identical to TRBD1. The CDR3 runs 15 residues. V shed 5 bases and J 3 bases; nucleotides not matched to a gene: 5. Germline assignment: CDR1 SNHLY and CDR2 FYNNEI. The CDR3 here is CASSRTGATNQPQHF. For the CDR3, the DNA is TGTGCCAGCAGTCGGACAGGGGCGACCAATCAGCCCCAGCATTTT.